The T cell receptor (beta chain) under discussion was sequenced for a study of beta chain features in type 1 diabetes. In the study overall: In all, about 100,000,000 sorted cells from all samples were analyzed.

It was via CD45RO/CCR7/CD25/CD127/CD95/CD27 that CD4+ naive, central memory, regulatory and stem cell-like memory cells were sorted. Over 95% purity was reached by all sorted populations. The CDR3 consists of 16 residues. From germline, CDR1 is LNHNV and CDR2 YYDKDF (reference sequence). J was trimmed by 7 bases and V by 1 base; bases with no gene match: 11. Expressed TCRB transcripts were sequenced because the entire RNA isolate underwent reverse transcription. Several million reads were obtained on average from naive, central memory and regulatory T cell samples. Generated by immunoSEQ multiplex PCR, the TCRdb table keeps only in-frame clones and is missing some. The sample records more than 250,000 clones, approximately 16% being singletons. Overall study results and limits: For Type 1 diabetes patients, all four CD4+ subsets carried TCRB CDR3s that were moderately but significantly shorter.

Of note for this clone: The antigen is unknown.

Sequenced sample: naive CD4+ T cells from blood. The TCR was taken from a man aged 18 to 35 with type 1 diabetes. V gene TRBV15 combines with J gene TRBJ2-3; 7 positions match TRBD2. CDR3 sequence: CATSRARGTGGNTQYF. The DNA of the CDR3 is TGTGCCACCAGCAGAGCCCGGGGGACCGGGGGGAATACGCAGTATTTT.